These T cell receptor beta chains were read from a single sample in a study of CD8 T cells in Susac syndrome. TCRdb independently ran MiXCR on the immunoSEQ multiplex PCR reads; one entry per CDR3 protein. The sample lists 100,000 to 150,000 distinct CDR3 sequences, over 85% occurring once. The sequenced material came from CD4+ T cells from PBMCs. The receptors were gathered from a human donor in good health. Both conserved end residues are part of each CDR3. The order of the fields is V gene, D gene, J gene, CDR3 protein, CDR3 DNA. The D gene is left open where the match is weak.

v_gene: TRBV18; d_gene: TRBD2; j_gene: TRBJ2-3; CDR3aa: CASSQAGVEDTQYF; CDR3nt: TGTGCCAGCTCACAGGCGGGAGTTGAAGATACGCAGTATTTT
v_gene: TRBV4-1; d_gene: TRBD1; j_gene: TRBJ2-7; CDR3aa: CASSSQTGTGIYEQYF; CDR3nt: TGCGCCAGCAGCTCACAAACCGGGACAGGAATATACGAGCAGTACTTC
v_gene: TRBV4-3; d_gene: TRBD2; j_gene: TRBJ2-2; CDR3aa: CASSQVAGGPGGELFF; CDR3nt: TGCGCCAGCAGCCAGGTGGCGGGAGGGCCAGGCGGGGAGCTGTTTTTT
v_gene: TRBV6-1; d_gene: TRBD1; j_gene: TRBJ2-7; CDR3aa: CASSWDRSYEQYF; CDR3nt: TGTGCCAGCAGCTGGGACAGGTCCTACGAGCAGTACTTC
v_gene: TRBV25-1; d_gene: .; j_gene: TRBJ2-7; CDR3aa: CASSDDRNSLPIYEQYF; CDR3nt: TGTGCCAGCAGTGATGACAGGAACTCCCTCCCTATCTACGAGCAGTACTTC
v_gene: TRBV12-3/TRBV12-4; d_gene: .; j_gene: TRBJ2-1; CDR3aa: CASRSNSYNEQFF; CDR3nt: TGTGCCAGCAGAAGTAATTCCTACAATGAGCAGTTCTTC
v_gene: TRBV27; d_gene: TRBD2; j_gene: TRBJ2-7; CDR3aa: CASSYRTGTSDSYEQYF; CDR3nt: TGTGCCAGCAGTTACAGGACCGGGACTAGCGACTCCTACGAGCAGTACTTC
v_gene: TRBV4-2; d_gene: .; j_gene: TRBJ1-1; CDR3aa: CASSQGGWYMNTEAFF; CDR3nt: TGTGCCAGCAGCCAGGGGGGATGGTACATGAACACTGAAGCTTTCTTT
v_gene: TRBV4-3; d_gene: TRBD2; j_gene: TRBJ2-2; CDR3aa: CASSQEFLGLAGYTGELFF; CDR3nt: TGCGCCAGCAGCCAAGAGTTCCTCGGACTAGCGGGGTACACCGGGGAGCTGTTTTTT
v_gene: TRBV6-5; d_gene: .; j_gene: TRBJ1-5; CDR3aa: CASTLPGGLHQPQHF; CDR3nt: TGTGCCAGCACCCTCCCGGGAGGCCTTCATCAGCCCCAGCATTTT